This T cell receptor beta chain was recorded in a study of cytomegalovirus exposure and HLA in healthy donors. Study observations and caveats: For cytomegalovirus status, the classifier reportedly gave diagnoses with high specificity and sensitivity.

About this clone itself: No antigen is known for it.

Although they were nominally healthy when sampled, donors likely had unrecorded immune exposures. PCR primers comprised 60 Vbeta and 13 Jbeta primers. Using immunoSEQ multiplex PCR, the repertoire was profiled, and TCRdb retains in-frame clones only, with some absent. The sample contains about 130,000 clones, approximately 71% of which appear only once. The germline gives CDR1 SGHNT, CDR2 YYREEE (reference sequence). Trimming removed 4 bases from V and 2 bases from J; junction bases left unmatched: 0. This CDR3 is built from 12 residues. This sequence originates from a woman between 50 and 59 years old in good health and CMV-seronegative. Source material: PBMCs. The rearrangement uses TRBV5-4 and TRBJ2-7, with 7 bases fitting TRBD2. CDR3 amino acids: CASSRGAYEQYF. CDR3 nucleotide sequence: TGTGCCAGCAGCCGGGGGGCCTACGAGCAGTACTTC.